This T cell receptor (beta chain) appears in the sequencing data of a study of shared clonotypes between healthy human individuals. Per the germline V gene, CDR1 is SGHRS and CDR2 is YFSETQ. Trimming removed 0 bases from V and 6 bases from J, with 10 bases in between. The length of the CDR3 is 14 residues. The data were produced by immunoSEQ multiplex PCR, yet TCRdb's version contains in-frame clones alone and is incomplete. Of approximately 2,300,000 clones listed, 85% to 95% are singletons. Sample: naive CD4+ T cells from PBMCs. Subset noted: CD45RA+ positively selected. This TCR was recovered from a man aged 18 to 30 in good health. Some clones in this sample may be carry-over from other donors' samples. The rearrangement joins TRBV5-1 to TRBJ2-1; D gene uncertain. Here the CDR3 reads CASSLEWPSNEQFF. The CDR3 DNA follows: TGCGCCAGCAGCTTGGAGTGGCCCTCCAATGAGCAGTTCTTC.